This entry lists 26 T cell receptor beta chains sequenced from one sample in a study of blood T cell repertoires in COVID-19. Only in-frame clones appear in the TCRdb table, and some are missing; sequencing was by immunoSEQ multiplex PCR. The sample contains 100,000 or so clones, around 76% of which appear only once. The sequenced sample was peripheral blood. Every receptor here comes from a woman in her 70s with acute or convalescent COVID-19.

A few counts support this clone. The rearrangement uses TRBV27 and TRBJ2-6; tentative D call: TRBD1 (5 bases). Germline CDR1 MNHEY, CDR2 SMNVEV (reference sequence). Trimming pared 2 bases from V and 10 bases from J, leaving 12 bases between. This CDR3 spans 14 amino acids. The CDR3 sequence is CASSLRPQVNVLTF. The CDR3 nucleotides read TGTGCCAGCAGTTTACGCCCACAGGTTAACGTCCTGACTTTC. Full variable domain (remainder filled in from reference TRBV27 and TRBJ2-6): EAQVTQNPRYLITVTGKKLTVTCSQNMNHEYMSWYRQDPGLGLRQIYYSMNVEVTDKGDVPEGYKVSRKEKRNFPLILESPSPNQTSLYFCASSLRPQVNVLTFGAGSRLTVL.

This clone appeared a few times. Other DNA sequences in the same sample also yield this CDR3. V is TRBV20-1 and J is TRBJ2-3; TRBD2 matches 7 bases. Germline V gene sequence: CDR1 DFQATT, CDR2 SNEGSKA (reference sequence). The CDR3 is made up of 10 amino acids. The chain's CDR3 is CSGGTDTQYF. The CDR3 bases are TGCAGCGGGGGGACAGATACGCAGTATTTT.

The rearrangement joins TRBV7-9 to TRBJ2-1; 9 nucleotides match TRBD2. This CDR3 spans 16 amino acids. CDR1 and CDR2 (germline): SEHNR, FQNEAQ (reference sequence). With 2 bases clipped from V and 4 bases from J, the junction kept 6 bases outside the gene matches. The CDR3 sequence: CASSLRAGGPYNEQFF. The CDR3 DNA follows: TGTGCCAGCAGCTTAAGAGCGGGGGGACCTTACAATGAGCAGTTCTTC.

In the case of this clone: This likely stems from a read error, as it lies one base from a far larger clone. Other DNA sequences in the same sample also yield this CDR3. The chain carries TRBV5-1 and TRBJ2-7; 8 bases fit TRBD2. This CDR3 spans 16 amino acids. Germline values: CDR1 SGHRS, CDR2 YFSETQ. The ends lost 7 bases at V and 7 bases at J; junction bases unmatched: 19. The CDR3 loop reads CASLRRRGGRGGEQYF. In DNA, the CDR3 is TGCGCCAGCTTGCGCCGTAGGGGGGGCCGGGGGGGGGAGCAGTACTTC.

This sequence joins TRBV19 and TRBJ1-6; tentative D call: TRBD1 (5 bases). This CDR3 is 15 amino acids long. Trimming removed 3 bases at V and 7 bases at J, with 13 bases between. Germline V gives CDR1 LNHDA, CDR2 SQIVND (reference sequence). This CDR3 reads CASSMRQGVNSPLHF. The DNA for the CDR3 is TGTGCCAGTAGTATGCGGCAGGGTGTAAATTCACCCCTCCACTTT.

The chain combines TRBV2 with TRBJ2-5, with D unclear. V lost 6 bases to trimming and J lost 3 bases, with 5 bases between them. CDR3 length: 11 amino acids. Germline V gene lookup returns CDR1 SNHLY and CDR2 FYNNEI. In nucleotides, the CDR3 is TGTGCCAGCAGCCCTAAAGAGACCCAGTACTTC. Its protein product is CASSPKETQYF.

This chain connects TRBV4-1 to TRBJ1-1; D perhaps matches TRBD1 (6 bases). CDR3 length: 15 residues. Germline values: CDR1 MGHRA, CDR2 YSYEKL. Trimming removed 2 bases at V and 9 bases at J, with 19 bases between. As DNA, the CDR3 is TGCGCCAGCAGCCAACCCTCAGGGGATACGGACAAAGCTTTCTTT. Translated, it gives CASSQPSGDTDKAFF.

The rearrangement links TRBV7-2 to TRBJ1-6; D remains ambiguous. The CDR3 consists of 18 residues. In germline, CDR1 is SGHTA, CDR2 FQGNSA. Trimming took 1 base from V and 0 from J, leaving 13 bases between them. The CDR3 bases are TGTGCCAGCAGCTTAGGAGAGCTATATAGCTCCTATAATTCACCCCTCCACTTT. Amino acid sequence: CASSLGELYSSYNSPLHF.

CDR3 residues: CASSLAGGGDTQYF. The CDR3 coding sequence is TGCGCCAGCAGCTTGGCAGGGGGTGGGGATACGCAGTATTTT. This sequence joins TRBV5-1 and TRBJ2-3, with 7 bases aligning to TRBD1. V dropped 0 bases and J dropped 6; count of bases not matched to a gene: 4. Germline V gives CDR1 SGHRS, CDR2 YFSETQ. The CDR3 is made up of 14 amino acids. Combining the CDR3 with reference TRBV5-1 and TRBJ2-3 gives the whole variable domain KAGVTQTPRYLIKTRGQQVTLSCSPISGHRSVSWYQQTPGQGLQFLFEYFSETQRNKGNFPGRFSGRQFSNSRSEMNVSTLELGDSALYLCASSLAGGGDTQYFGPGTRLTVL.

CDR3 coding DNA: TGTGCCTGGAAACAGGCTGGAGCCCACACTGAAGCTTTCTTT. Translation: CAWKQAGAHTEAFF. The chain uses TRBV30 and TRBJ1-1, with D tentatively TRBD1 (5 bases). The CDR3 runs 14 residues. CDR1 and CDR2 from the germline V gene are GTSNPN and SVGIG (reference sequence). V lost 4 bases to trimming and J lost 3 bases, with 15 bases between them.

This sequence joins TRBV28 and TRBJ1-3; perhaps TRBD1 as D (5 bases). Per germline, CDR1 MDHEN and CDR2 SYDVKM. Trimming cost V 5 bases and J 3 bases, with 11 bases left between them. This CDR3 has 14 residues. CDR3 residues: CASSAGGIGNTIYF. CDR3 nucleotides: TGTGCCAGCAGTGCGGGGGGAATTGGAAACACCATATATTTT.

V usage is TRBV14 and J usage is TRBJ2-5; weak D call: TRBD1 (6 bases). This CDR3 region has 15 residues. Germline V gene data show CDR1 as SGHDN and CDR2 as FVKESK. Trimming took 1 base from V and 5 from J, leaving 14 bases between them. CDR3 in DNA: TGTGCCAGCAGCCAAGGCGGCAGGGGCATGGAGACCCAGTACTTC. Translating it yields CASSQGGRGMETQYF.

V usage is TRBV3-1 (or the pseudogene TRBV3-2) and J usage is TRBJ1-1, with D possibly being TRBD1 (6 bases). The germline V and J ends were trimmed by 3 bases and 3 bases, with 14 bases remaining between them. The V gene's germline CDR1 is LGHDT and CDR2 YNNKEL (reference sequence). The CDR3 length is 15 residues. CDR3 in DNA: TGTGCCAGCAGCCAGGGTACAGGGTGGGACACTGAAGCTTTCTTT. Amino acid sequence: CASSQGTGWDTEAFF.

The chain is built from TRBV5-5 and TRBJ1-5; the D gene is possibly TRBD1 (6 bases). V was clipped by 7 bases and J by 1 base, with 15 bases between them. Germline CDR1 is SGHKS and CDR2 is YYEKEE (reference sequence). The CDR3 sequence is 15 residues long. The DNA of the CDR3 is TGTGCCAGCGGCCCGACAGGTCGCAGCAATCAGCCCCAGCATTTT. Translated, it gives CASGPTGRSNQPQHF.

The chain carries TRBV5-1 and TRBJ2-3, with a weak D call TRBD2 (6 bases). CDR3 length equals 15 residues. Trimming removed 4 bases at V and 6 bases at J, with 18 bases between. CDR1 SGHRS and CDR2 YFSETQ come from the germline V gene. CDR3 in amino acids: CASSRPGGTGDTQYF. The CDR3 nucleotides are TGCGCCAGCAGCCGACCCGGGGGAACCGGGGATACGCAGTATTTT.

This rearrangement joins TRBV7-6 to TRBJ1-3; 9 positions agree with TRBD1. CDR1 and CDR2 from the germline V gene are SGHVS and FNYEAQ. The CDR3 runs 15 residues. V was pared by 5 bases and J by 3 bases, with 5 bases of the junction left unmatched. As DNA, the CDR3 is TGTGCCAGCAGCACGACAGGGGGGTATGGAAACACCATATATTTT. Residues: CASSTTGGYGNTIYF.

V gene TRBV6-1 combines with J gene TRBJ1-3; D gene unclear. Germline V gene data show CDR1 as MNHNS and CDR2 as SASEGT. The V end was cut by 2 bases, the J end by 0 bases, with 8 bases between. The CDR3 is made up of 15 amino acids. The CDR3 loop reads CASSEYRISGNTIYF. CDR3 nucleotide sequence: TGTGCCAGCAGTGAATATAGAATCTCTGGAAACACCATATATTTT.

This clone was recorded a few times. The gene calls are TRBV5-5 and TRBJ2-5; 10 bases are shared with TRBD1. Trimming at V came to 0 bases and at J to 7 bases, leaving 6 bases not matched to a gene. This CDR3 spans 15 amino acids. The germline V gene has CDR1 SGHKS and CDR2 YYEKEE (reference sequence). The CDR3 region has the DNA TGTGCCAGCAGCTTGGCCGGGACAGGGGCCGGGACCCAGTACTTC. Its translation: CASSLAGTGAGTQYF.

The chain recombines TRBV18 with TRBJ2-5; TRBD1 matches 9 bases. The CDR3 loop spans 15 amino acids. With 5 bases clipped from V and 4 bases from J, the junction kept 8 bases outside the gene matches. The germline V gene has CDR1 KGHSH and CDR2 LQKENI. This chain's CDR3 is CASSAEQGAGETQYF. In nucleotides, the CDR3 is TGTGCCAGCTCAGCAGAACAGGGGGCCGGAGAGACCCAGTACTTC.

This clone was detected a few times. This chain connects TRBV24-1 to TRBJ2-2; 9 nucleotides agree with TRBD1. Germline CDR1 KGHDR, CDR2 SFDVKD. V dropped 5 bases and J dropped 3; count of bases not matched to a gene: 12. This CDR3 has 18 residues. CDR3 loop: CATSGLPGTGSDTGELFF. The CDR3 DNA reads TGTGCCACCAGTGGCCTACCCGGGACAGGGTCTGACACCGGGGAGCTGTTTTTT.

The CDR3 protein is CASSPRAGSSGEQFF. In nucleotides, the CDR3 is TGTGCCAGCAGTCCTCGAGCGGGGTCATCGGGTGAGCAGTTCTTC. The genes are TRBV27 and TRBJ2-1, with 7 positions matching TRBD2. Germline V gives CDR1 MNHEY, CDR2 SMNVEV (reference sequence). V dropped 5 bases and J dropped 9; count of bases not matched to a gene: 13. This CDR3 comprises 15 residues.

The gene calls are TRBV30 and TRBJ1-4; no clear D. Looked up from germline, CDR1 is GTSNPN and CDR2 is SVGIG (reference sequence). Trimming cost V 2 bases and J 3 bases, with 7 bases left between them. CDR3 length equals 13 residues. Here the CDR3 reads CAWSRVANEKLFF. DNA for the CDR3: TGTGCCTGGAGTCGAGTCGCTAATGAAAAACTGTTTTTT.

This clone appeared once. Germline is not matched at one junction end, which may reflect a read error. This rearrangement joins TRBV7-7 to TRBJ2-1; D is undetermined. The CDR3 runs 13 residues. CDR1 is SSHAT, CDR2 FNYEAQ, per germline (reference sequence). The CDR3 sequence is CASSSNPYNEQFF. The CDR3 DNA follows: TGTGCCAGCAGCTCCAACCCCTATAATGAGCAGTTCTTC.

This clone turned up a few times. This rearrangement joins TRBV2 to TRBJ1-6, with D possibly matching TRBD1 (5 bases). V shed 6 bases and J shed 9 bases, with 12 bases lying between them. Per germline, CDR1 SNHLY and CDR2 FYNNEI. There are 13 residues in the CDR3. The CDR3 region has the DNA TGTGCCAGCAGAGGGGAAACCGGTTCACCCCTCCACTTT. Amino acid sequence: CASRGETGSPLHF.

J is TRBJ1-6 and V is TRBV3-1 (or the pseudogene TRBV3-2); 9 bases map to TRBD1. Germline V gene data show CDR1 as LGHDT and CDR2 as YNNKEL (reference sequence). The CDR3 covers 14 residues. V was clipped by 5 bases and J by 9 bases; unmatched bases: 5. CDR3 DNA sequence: TGTGCCAGCAGCACACAGGGGGCCGGTTCACCCCTCCACTTT. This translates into CASSTQGAGSPLHF.

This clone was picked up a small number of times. Here the CDR3 reads CASGRREFTDQPQHF. For the CDR3, the DNA is TGTGCCAGCGGTCGTAGGGAGTTTACGGATCAGCCCCAGCATTTT. The V gene is TRBV2, the J gene TRBJ1-5; D gene uncertain. CDR3 length: 15 residues. Trimming removed 8 bases at V and 5 bases at J, with 19 bases between. The germline V gene encodes CDR1 SNHLY and CDR2 FYNNEI.